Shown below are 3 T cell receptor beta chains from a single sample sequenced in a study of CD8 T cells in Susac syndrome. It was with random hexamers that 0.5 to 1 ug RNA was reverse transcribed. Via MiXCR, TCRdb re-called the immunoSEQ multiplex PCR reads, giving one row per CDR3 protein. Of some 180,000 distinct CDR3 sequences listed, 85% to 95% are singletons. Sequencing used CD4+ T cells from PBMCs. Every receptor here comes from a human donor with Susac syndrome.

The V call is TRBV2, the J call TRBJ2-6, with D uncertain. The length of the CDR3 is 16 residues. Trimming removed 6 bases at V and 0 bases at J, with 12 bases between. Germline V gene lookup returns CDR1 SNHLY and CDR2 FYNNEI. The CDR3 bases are TGTGCCAGCAGGCAACGACTCAGCTCTGGGGCCAACGTCCTGACTTTC. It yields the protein CASRQRLSSGANVLTF.

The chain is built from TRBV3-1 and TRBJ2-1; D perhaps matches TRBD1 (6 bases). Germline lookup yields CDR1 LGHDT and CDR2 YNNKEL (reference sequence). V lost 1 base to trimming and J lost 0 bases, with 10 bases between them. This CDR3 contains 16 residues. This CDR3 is CASSQVQGSSYNEQFF. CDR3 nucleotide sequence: TGTGCCAGCAGCCAAGTGCAGGGGAGCTCCTACAATGAGCAGTTCTTC.

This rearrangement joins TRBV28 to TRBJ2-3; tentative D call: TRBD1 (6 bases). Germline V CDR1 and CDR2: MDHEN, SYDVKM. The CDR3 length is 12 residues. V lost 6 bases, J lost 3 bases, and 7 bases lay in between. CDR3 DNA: TGTGCCAGCAGAGGGGGAACAGATACGCAGTATTTT. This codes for CASRGGTDTQYF.